These T cell receptor beta chains were read from a single sample in a study of blood T cell repertoires in COVID-19. TCRdb keeps only in-frame clones here, not all; method: immunoSEQ multiplex PCR. The sample has about 200,000 clones, roughly 84% seen once. The specimen was peripheral blood. The receptors here all came from a woman of 80 years or more with acute or convalescent COVID-19. Each CDR3 is given with its conserved first and last residue. Fields, in order: J gene, V gene, clone size, D gene, CDR3 DNA, CDR3 protein. A D gene is named only where the DNA matches it firmly. A row's size may be missing; if present it is once, few, many or a size class.

>TRBJ1-5|TRBV7-9|-|-
TGTGCCAGCAGCTTAGGAGGGGGATCGTATCAGCCCCAGCATTTT
CASSLGGGSYQPQHF
>TRBJ1-2|TRBV12-5|-|-
TGTGCTAGTGGTTTGGTACCCGATGGGCAGCCACCTACTAACTATGGCTACACCTTC
CASGLVPDGQPPTNYGYTF
>TRBJ2-3|TRBV18|-|-
TGTGCCAGCCCCGGGAGAAACCGGGGAGATACGCAGTATTTT
CASPGRNRGDTQYF
>TRBJ2-3|TRBV2|-|-
TGTGCCAGCCGCGCGGGGCCAGATACGCAGTATTTT
CASRAGPDTQYF
>TRBJ2-1|TRBV4-1|-|-
TGCGCCAGCAGCTCTAGGACAGCGCAGTTCTTC
CASSSRTAQFF
>TRBJ2-7|TRBV28|few|TRBD2
TGTGCCAGCAGTTTTCACCTAGCGGGCCTTACCTACGAGCAGTACTTC
CASSFHLAGLTYEQYF
>TRBJ2-1|TRBV5-1|-|-
TGCGCCAGCAGATACAACAATGAGCAGTTCTTC
CASRYNNEQFF
>TRBJ2-1|TRBV20-1|-|-
TGCAGTGCAATGTACTACAATGAGCAGTTCTTC
CSAMYYNEQFF
>TRBJ2-2|TRBV10-1|-|TRBD2
TGCGCCAGCAGTGAGTCGGCTAGCGGCCCGGGGGTGCTGTTTTTT
CASSESASGPGVLFF
>TRBJ2-5|TRBV5-6|once|-
TGTGCCAGCAGCCGGGGTGGAGGTCATCAAGAGACCCAGTACTTC
CASSRGGGHQETQYF
>TRBJ1-6|TRBV5-1|-|-
TGCGCCAGCAGCCGGGGGACGGAGAACTATAATTCACCCCTCCACTTT
CASSRGTENYNSPLHF
>TRBJ2-2|TRBV6-5|-|-
TGTGCCAGCAATCTCCTGGGGGGGAACACCGGGGAGCTGTTTTTT
CASNLLGGNTGELFF
>TRBJ1-5|TRBV28|-|-
TGTGCCAGCAGATCCTACAGCAATCAGCCCCAGCATTTT
CASRSYSNQPQHF
>TRBJ1-2|TRBV5-4|few|TRBD1
TGTGCCAGCTCCTACCGGGACAGGGGGCTGCGTGGCTACACCTTC
CASSYRDRGLRGYTF
>TRBJ2-6|TRBV5-1|-|-
TGCGCCAGCACAATTCCCGGGGCCAACGTCCTGACTTTC
CASTIPGANVLTF
>TRBJ2-1|TRBV30|few|-
TGTGCCTGGAGTGTTAGGAGGGGACTCCCTGAGCAGTTCTTC
CAWSVRRGLPEQFF
>TRBJ2-5|TRBV5-1|once|-
TGCGCCAGCAGCCCAGCCGGGGGAGAGACCCAGTACTTC
CASSPAGGETQYF